A selection of T cell receptor beta chains follows, all from one sample in a study of beta chain features in type 1 diabetes. Some clones are missing from TCRdb's copy, which holds only in-frame ones; the method was immunoSEQ multiplex PCR. The sample yields 130,000 or so clones, about 9.1% seen once. Sequences were obtained from central memory CD4+ T cells from blood. The receptors derive from a woman in her thirties or forties in good health. Both conserved end residues are part of each CDR3. The order of the fields is CDR3 DNA, CDR3 protein, J gene, clone size, D gene, V gene. D genes are given only for firm matches. Only part of the rows carry a size: once, few, many, or a class if the clone is expanded.

DNA: TGCGCCAGCAGCTCTGACAGGGAAGCTTTCTTT; CDR3: CASSSDREAFF; J: TRBJ1-1; size: few; D: -; V: TRBV5-1
DNA: TGCAGCGCTGGCGGCGGGACGATGAACACTGAAGCTTTCTTT; CDR3: CSAGGGTMNTEAFF; J: TRBJ1-1; size: many; D: -; V: TRBV29-1
DNA: TGTGCTAGTGCCCAAGGACAGGGCTTGAACACCGGGGAGCTGTTTTTT; CDR3: CASAQGQGLNTGELFF; J: TRBJ2-2; size: -; D: TRBD1; V: TRBV12-5
DNA: TGTGCCAGCAAAGTCGGGGGTGGCAATGAGCAGTTCTTC; CDR3: CASKVGGGNEQFF; J: TRBJ2-1; size: few; D: -; V: TRBV2
DNA: TGTGCCAGCAGCTTAGAGCTAGCGGGGGGGTACAATGAGCAGTTCTTC; CDR3: CASSLELAGGYNEQFF; J: TRBJ2-1; size: -; D: TRBD2; V: TRBV7-8
DNA: TGTGCCAGCAGCTTCGAAGGGGGCCAAGAGACCCAGTACTTC; CDR3: CASSFEGGQETQYF; J: TRBJ2-5; size: -; D: -; V: TRBV7-8
DNA: TGTGCCAGCAGCCTCGGGTCCTTCTATGGCTACACCTTC; CDR3: CASSLGSFYGYTF; J: TRBJ1-2; size: few; D: -; V: TRBV28
DNA: TGTGCCAGTGGGGGCCGGAGCACAGATACGCAGTATTTT; CDR3: CASGGRSTDTQYF; J: TRBJ2-3; size: few; D: -; V: TRBV7-9
DNA: TGCGCCAGCAGCCAAGATGGGGGGGCGGGGACAGATACGCAGTATTTT; CDR3: CASSQDGGAGTDTQYF; J: TRBJ2-3; size: -; D: -; V: TRBV4-3
DNA: TGTGCCAGCAAAGACAGGTACACGAACACTGAAGCTTTCTTT; CDR3: CASKDRYTNTEAFF; J: TRBJ1-1; size: few; D: -; V: TRBV2
DNA: TGCGCCAGCCTACCGGGACAGATGAACACTGAAGCTTTCTTT; CDR3: CASLPGQMNTEAFF; J: TRBJ1-1; size: few; D: TRBD1; V: TRBV5-1
DNA: TGTGCCACCAGCAGAGATCTCCTAGCGGGGTCCGGGGAGCTGTTTTTT; CDR3: CATSRDLLAGSGELFF; J: TRBJ2-2; size: few; D: TRBD2; V: TRBV15
DNA: TGCGCCAGCAGCCGCGGGACTAGCGGACAAGAGACCCAGTACTTC; CDR3: CASSRGTSGQETQYF; J: TRBJ2-5; size: many; D: TRBD2; V: TRBV5-1
DNA: TGTGCCAGCAGCTTGGGCGACAGGGGATGGAGCGAGCAGTACTTC; CDR3: CASSLGDRGWSEQYF; J: TRBJ2-7; size: few; D: TRBD1; V: TRBV5-1
DNA: TGTGCCAGCAGTGAGGCCCAGGGGTACTCACCCCTCCACTTT; CDR3: CASSEAQGYSPLHF; J: TRBJ1-6; size: few; D: -; V: TRBV2
DNA: TGTGCCAGCATGAAAGGAGGGACAGAGAACTATGGCTACACCTTC; CDR3: CASMKGGTENYGYTF; J: TRBJ1-2; size: few; D: TRBD1; V: TRBV6-1